Shown below are 14 T cell receptor beta chains from a single sample sequenced in a study of shared clonotypes between healthy human individuals. TCRdb keeps only in-frame clones here, not all; method: immunoSEQ multiplex PCR. The sample shows some 1 million clones, approximately 70% of them seen only once. The sample was memory CD4+ T cells sorted from blood. Subset denoted: CD45RA-negative fraction. These receptors all come from a man aged 18-30 years in good health.

This clone has just a few counts. V usage is TRBV13 and J usage is TRBJ2-3; no clear D. Trimming left V 5 bases short and J 4 bases short, with 13 bases between. The CDR3 contains 14 residues. Germline assignment: CDR1 PRHDT and CDR2 FYEKMQ (reference sequence). In DNA form, the CDR3 reads TGTGCCAGCAGCGAAAATTATCAACCAGATACGCAGTATTTT. Encoded protein: CASSENYQPDTQYF. The complete variable domain, with remaining parts taken from reference TRBV13 and TRBJ2-3, reads AAGVIQSPRHLIKEKRETATLKCYPIPRHDTVYWYQQGPGQDPQFLISFYEKMQSDKGSIPDRFSAQQFSDYHSELNMSSLELGDSALYFCASSENYQPDTQYFGPGTRLTVL.

The V call is TRBV5-4, the J call TRBJ1-6; tentative D call: TRBD1 (6 bases). The CDR3 length is 13 residues. CDR1 and CDR2 from the germline V gene are SGHNT and YYREEE (reference sequence). V lost 3 bases and J 10 bases, leaving 11 bases between the germline ends. Here the CDR3 reads CASSSQGGSPLHF. In nucleotides, the CDR3 is TGTGCCAGCAGCTCACAGGGCGGGTCACCCCTCCACTTT.

This CDR3 is CASSTQTSYEQYF. The CDR3 region has the DNA TGTGCCAGCAGCACCCAGACTAGCTACGAGCAGTACTTC. The rearrangement joins TRBV7-2 to TRBJ2-7; maybe TRBD2 (6 bases). The V gene lost 5 bases and the J gene lost 3 bases, with 11 bases spanning the gap. The CDR3 consists of 13 residues. Germline values: CDR1 SGHTA, CDR2 FQGNSA. The full variable domain, its missing parts supplied by reference TRBV7-2 and TRBJ2-7, is GAGVSQSPSNKVTEKGKDVELRCDPISGHTALYWYRQSLGQGLEFLIYFQGNSAPDKSGLPSDRFSAERTGGSVSTLTIQRTQQEDSAVYLCASSTQTSYEQYFGPGTRLTVT.

The gene calls are TRBV5-1 and TRBJ1-2, with 8 positions matching TRBD1. The CDR3 loop spans 17 amino acids. Germline CDR1 and CDR2: SGHRS and YFSETQ. The junction had 9 bases not matched to a gene; V was cut back by 2 bases and J by 0 bases. This chain's CDR3 is CASSLGTGPLANYGYTF. The CDR3 DNA reads TGCGCCAGCAGCTTAGGGACAGGACCCCTAGCTAACTATGGCTACACCTTC.

The chain couples TRBV6-1 to TRBJ1-2; the match to TRBD1 covers 8 bases. V lost 1 base to trimming and J lost 11 bases; unmatched junction nucleotides: 6. Germline lookup yields CDR1 MNHNS and CDR2 SASEGT. This CDR3 contains 13 residues. CDR3 sequence: CASSEGEYRGYTF. The CDR3 coding sequence is TGTGCCAGCAGTGAAGGGGAATACAGGGGGTACACCTTC.

CDR3 residues: CASSQRGNTEAFF. The CDR3 coding sequence is TGCGCCAGCAGCCAACGGGGGAACACTGAAGCTTTCTTT. The chain employs TRBV4-3 and TRBJ1-1; D not resolved. Germline V gene sequence: CDR1 LGHNA, CDR2 YSLEER. This CDR3 comprises 13 residues. V was clipped by 2 bases and J by 1 base, with 5 bases between them.

The V call is TRBV28, the J call TRBJ1-5; D remains unclear. V lost 8 bases to trimming and J lost 0 bases, with 14 bases between them. Germline V gives CDR1 MDHEN, CDR2 SYDVKM. This CDR3 region has 15 residues. The CDR3 region is CASGDMGSSNQPQHF. CDR3 nucleotides: TGTGCCAGCGGAGATATGGGTAGTAGCAATCAGCCCCAGCATTTT. Together with reference TRBV28 and TRBJ1-5, the CDR3 gives the full variable domain: DVKVTQSSRYLVKRTGEKVFLECVQDMDHENMFWYRQDPGLGLRLIYFSYDVKMKEKGDIPEGYSVSREKKERFSLILESASTNQTSMYLCASGDMGSSNQPQHFGDGTRLSIL.

This chain uses TRBV6-6 with TRBJ1-1; no definite D call. This CDR3 has 12 residues. Trimming left V 0 bases short and J 11 bases short, with 10 bases between. CDR1 and CDR2 from the germline V gene are MNHNY and SVGAGI (reference sequence). The CDR3 is CASSYSSGFAFF. The CDR3 coding sequence is TGTGCCAGCAGTTACTCGAGTGGGTTTGCTTTCTTT.

The gene calls are TRBV2 and TRBJ2-7; 10 bases are shared with TRBD2. V lost 0 bases, J lost 1 base, and 3 bases stayed unmatched. CDR1 SNHLY and CDR2 FYNNEI come from the germline V gene. The CDR3 is made up of 16 amino acids. CDR3 nucleotide sequence: TGTGCCAGCAGTGAAGCGCCACTAGCGGGATCCTACGAGCAGTACTTC. Residues: CASSEAPLAGSYEQYF. Drawing the rest from reference TRBV2 and TRBJ2-7, the complete variable domain is EPEVTQTPSHQVTQMGQEVILRCVPISNHLYFYWYRQILGQKVEFLVSFYNNEISEKSEIFDDQFSVERPDGSNFTLKIRSTKLEDSAMYFCASSEAPLAGSYEQYFGPGTRLTVT.

The V gene is TRBV10-1, the J gene TRBJ2-1; the match to TRBD2 covers 15 bases. CDR3 length: 18 amino acids. The trim removed 6 bases at V and 2 bases at J, leaving 8 bases unmatched. Germline loops: CDR1 WNHNN, CDR2 SYGVQD (reference sequence). CDR3 amino acids: CASRPGLAGGSPYNEQFF. Here the CDR3 DNA reads TGCGCCAGCAGACCGGGACTAGCGGGAGGATCCCCCTACAATGAGCAGTTCTTC.

V is TRBV5-1 and J is TRBJ2-1; 8 nucleotides align to TRBD1. This CDR3 contains 14 residues. Germline V gene lookup returns CDR1 SGHRS and CDR2 YFSETQ. Trimming removed 3 bases from V and 4 bases from J; junction bases left unmatched: 3. DNA of the CDR3: TGCGCCAGCAGCTCGGGACAGGAGTACAATGAGCAGTTCTTC. It codes for CASSSGQEYNEQFF.

The chain is built from TRBV19 and TRBJ1-3; D may be TRBD1 (5 bases). The V end was cut by 7 bases, the J end by 1 base, with 17 bases between. Germline values: CDR1 LNHDA, CDR2 SQIVND (reference sequence). The CDR3 runs 16 residues. Written as DNA, the CDR3 is TGTGCCAGTAATCGAGGGGCAGGAACTTCTGGAAACACCATATATTTT. Its translation is CASNRGAGTSGNTIYF.

This clone is a singleton in its sample. The same CDR3 arises from other DNA sequences in this sample as well. The chain recombines TRBV5-1 with TRBJ1-2; the match to TRBD1 covers 7 bases. Germline loops: CDR1 SGHRS, CDR2 YFSETQ. V was pared by 4 bases and J by 5 bases, with 5 bases of the junction left unmatched. The CDR3 sequence is 13 residues long. The CDR3 protein is CASSLDREYGYTF. The CDR3, as DNA: TGCGCCAGCAGCCTCGACAGGGAGTATGGCTACACCTTC.

The chain has TRBV6-5 and TRBJ1-1; 9 nucleotides agree with TRBD1. There are 13 residues in the CDR3. Germline V gene lookup returns CDR1 MNHEY and CDR2 SVGAGI. V lost 7 bases to trimming and J lost 6 bases; unmatched junction nucleotides: 6. The CDR3: CASNNRGLSEAFF. The DNA of the CDR3 is TGTGCCAGCAACAACAGGGGGCTCTCTGAAGCTTTCTTT.